This T cell receptor beta chain was identified during a study of PD-1 blockade in classical Hodgkin lymphoma. Study results and limitations: It was reported that newly diagnosed patients had less baseline TCR diversity than healthy donors.

About this clone: Its antigen remains unidentified.

As to time point: cycle 4 day 1 (C4D1), after around six weeks of nivolumab. Each and every patient relapsed after autologous stem cell transplantation, and patients got differing brentuximab vedotin exposure. Clones were read by immunoSEQ multiplex PCR, and TCRdb kept only the in-frame ones, dropping some. The sample lists roughly 48,000 clones; around 86% were seen once. The CDR3 length is 13 residues. Germline V lookup: CDR1 SNHLY, CDR2 FYNNEI. V lost 4 bases to trimming and J lost 0 bases, with 6 bases between them. The sequences come from peripheral blood mononuclear cells (PBMCs), collected before the fourth cycle of nivolumab. The chain combines TRBV2 with TRBJ1-2; D unclear. This sequence was found in a human donor with classical Hodgkin lymphoma. CDR3 loop: CASSVTANYGYTF. CDR3 sequence (DNA): TGTGCCAGCAGTGTAACAGCTAACTATGGCTACACCTTC.